The T cell receptor (beta chain) described here comes from a study of blood T cell repertoires in COVID-19. The assay was immunoSEQ multiplex PCR, and TCRdb's table has in-frame clones only and misses some. The sample lists 110,000 to 150,000 clones; about 80% were seen once. The sample was peripheral blood. This clonotype originated in a human donor in a cohort sampled during active COVID-19.

The CDR3 region is CSVEGGGVVAGADTQYF. CDR3 in DNA: TGCAGCGTTGAAGGTGGGGGGGTAGTAGCAGGAGCAGATACGCAGTATTTT. The chain combines TRBV29-1 with TRBJ2-3, with TRBD2 matching 7 bases. This CDR3 contains 17 residues. Germline CDR1 reads SQVTM; CDR2 reads ANQGSEA. V shed 1 base, J shed 4 bases, and the junction held 14 bases outside the gene matches.